The 21 T cell receptor beta chains in this list originate from one sample, sequenced in a study of human T cells and chemical hapten exposure. The time point: patch test 1, 2 weeks after DPC sensitization. Treatment indicated: therapeutic diphenylcyclopropenone sensitization with weekly scalp DPC. MiXCR, run by TCRdb on the RACE reads, gives a single entry per CDR3 protein. Found here are approximately 80,000 distinct CDR3 sequences, around 11% of them singletons; the top ten hold approximately 4.6%. Sequencing used whole blood, obtained in connection with sensitization to the hapten diphenylcyclopropenone (DPC). These receptor sequences come from a woman aged 50 to 65 with alopecia areata. Some clones in this sample may be carry-over from other donors' samples.

The chain combines TRBV2 with TRBJ1-3, with a possible D match to TRBD1 (5 bases). The CDR3 loop spans 14 amino acids. Germline V CDR1 and CDR2: SNHLY, FYNNEI. The V end was cut by 7 bases, the J end by 3 bases, with 13 bases between. DNA for the CDR3: TGTGCCAGCAAGGCATGGGGGGTTGGAAACACCATATATTTT. This sequence encodes CASKAWGVGNTIYF.

The chain recombines TRBV29-1 with TRBJ1-1; possibly TRBD1 for D (6 bases). Trimming cost V 5 bases and J 1 base, with 11 bases left between them. Germline V gives CDR1 SQVTM, CDR2 ANQGSEA. The CDR3 is 13 amino acids. The CDR3 spells CSVWQGRNTEAFF. CDR3 sequence (DNA): TGCAGCGTTTGGCAGGGGCGGAACACTGAAGCTTTCTTT.

This clonotype has ten or more counts. The V and J genes are TRBV29-1 and TRBJ2-7; D is perhaps TRBD2 (5 bases). Trimming left V 3 bases short and J 2 bases short, with 8 bases between. Germline CDR1 reads SQVTM; CDR2 reads ANQGSEA. The CDR3 totals 12 residues. CDR3 sequence reads: CSVDPGTYEQYF. The CDR3 region has the DNA TGCAGCGTTGATCCGGGGACCTACGAGCAGTACTTC.

This clonotype was picked up many times. The chain has TRBV7-9 and TRBJ1-2; D is unclear. V lost 1 base to trimming and J lost 8 bases, with 11 bases between them. Germline values: CDR1 SEHNR, CDR2 FQNEAQ (reference sequence). This CDR3 region has 13 residues. CDR3 sequence reads: CASSLGPAAGYTF. The CDR3 DNA sequence: TGTGCCAGCAGCTTAGGACCGGCCGCGGGCTACACCTTC.

This clonotype was seen ten or more times. The chain employs TRBV20-1 and TRBJ2-7; a weak D match, TRBD1 (5 bases). The CDR3 spans 14 residues. V shed 0 bases and J shed 11 bases, with 20 bases lying between them. The V gene's germline CDR1 is DFQATT and CDR2 SNEGSKA (reference sequence). In nucleotides, the CDR3 is TGCAGTGCTAGAGATTGGTTGGGGCAGGGATGGGAGTACTTC. As protein: CSARDWLGQGWEYF.

This clonotype was recorded at least ten times. V usage is TRBV30 and J usage is TRBJ2-1; 14 positions match TRBD2. Trimming at V came to 6 bases and at J to 12 bases, leaving 16 bases not matched to a gene. Germline V CDR1 and CDR2: GTSNPN, SVGIG (reference sequence). The CDR3 has 16 residues. DNA for the CDR3: TGTGCCTGCATTACCGGGACTAGCGGGGGCTTCAGGGGGCAGTTCTTC. Translation: CACITGTSGGFRGQFF.

The genes are TRBV6-2 or TRBV6-3 and TRBJ2-2, with a tentative D call TRBD1 (6 bases). V was shortened by 6 bases and J by 6 bases, with 17 bases between the two germline ends. CDR3 length equals 15 residues. Germline V gene data show CDR1 as MNHEY and CDR2 as SVGEGT. CDR3 DNA: TGTGCCAGCAGGGATACAGGGTCTGTATCCGGGGAGCTGTTTTTT. Amino acid sequence: CASRDTGSVSGELFF.

This clonotype was seen a few times. J is TRBJ2-3 and V is TRBV18, with TRBD2 as a possible D gene (5 bases). Germline loops: CDR1 KGHSH, CDR2 LQKENI. This CDR3 comprises 14 residues. Trimming took 3 bases from V and 4 from J, leaving 11 bases between them. CDR3 protein: CASSPKLRADTQYF. The CDR3 DNA is TGTGCCAGCTCACCGAAGCTGAGGGCAGATACGCAGTATTTT.

In its sample, this clonotype was seen a few times. V gene TRBV6-1 combines with J gene TRBJ2-1; 7 bases are a match to TRBD2. V was pared by 6 bases and J by 0 bases, with 8 bases of the junction left unmatched. The germline gives CDR1 MNHNS, CDR2 SASEGT. The CDR3 is 16 amino acids. The CDR3 nucleotides are TGTGCCAGCAGACCCGGGACTACAAGCTCCTACAATGAGCAGTTCTTC. The encoded protein is CASRPGTTSSYNEQFF.

This clonotype was counted many times. The V call is TRBV29-1, the J call TRBJ2-1, with 10 nucleotides matching TRBD2. Germline CDR1 reads SQVTM; CDR2 reads ANQGSEA. The CDR3 has 18 amino acids. With 0 bases clipped from V and 6 bases from J, the junction kept 14 bases outside the gene matches. CDR3 residues: CSVEDRTDSGGFVNEQFF. CDR3 DNA: TGCAGCGTTGAAGATCGGACTGATAGCGGGGGGTTTGTCAATGAGCAGTTCTTC.

This clonotype was counted ten times or more. This chain links TRBV6-5 with TRBJ2-5; D might be TRBD1 (6 bases). The CDR3 is 15 amino acids. V was clipped by 6 bases and J by 5 bases, with 19 bases between them. Per germline, CDR1 MNHEY and CDR2 SVGAGI. CDR3 protein: CASSSGRGRWETQYF. The DNA of the CDR3 is TGTGCCAGCAGCTCGGGCAGGGGCAGGTGGGAGACCCAGTACTTC.

This chain links TRBV30 with TRBJ2-3; 11 bases are shared with TRBD2. Germline-derived CDR1 and CDR2 are GTSNPN and SVGIG (reference sequence). The length of the CDR3 is 16 residues. V was pared by 1 base and J by 2 bases, with 5 bases of the junction left unmatched. The CDR3 DNA is TGTGCCTGGAGTGCCCTAGCGGGGGGAATCACAGATACGCAGTATTTT. It translates to CAWSALAGGITDTQYF. The complete variable domain, with remaining parts taken from reference TRBV30 and TRBJ2-3, reads SQTIHQWPATLVQPVGSPLSLECTVEGTSNPNLYWYRQAAGRGLQLLFYSVGIGQISSEVPQNLSASRPQDRQFILSSKKLLLSDSGFYLCAWSALAGGITDTQYFGPGTRLTVL.

V usage is TRBV2 and J usage is TRBJ2-7; D may be TRBD1 (6 bases). Deletions cut 6 bases from V and 1 base from J, with 10 bases between. This CDR3 is 13 amino acids long. The germline V gene encodes CDR1 SNHLY and CDR2 FYNNEI. This CDR3 is CASRWTDSYEQYF. In DNA, the CDR3 is TGTGCCAGCAGATGGACAGATTCCTACGAGCAGTACTTC.

This clonotype has just a few counts. This sequence joins TRBV19 and TRBJ1-3; D may be TRBD1 (6 bases). With 6 bases removed from V and 10 bases from J, the gap between germline ends came to 13 bases. The CDR3 has 12 amino acids. CDR1 and CDR2 from the germline V gene are LNHDA and SQIVND (reference sequence). Here the CDR3 reads CASSARQETIYF. DNA of the CDR3: TGTGCCAGTAGCGCCCGACAGGAAACCATATATTTT.

The chain is built from TRBV20-1 and TRBJ2-4, with D tentatively TRBD1 (6 bases). Trimming removed 6 bases at V and 8 bases at J, with 29 bases between. CDR1 and CDR2 (germline): DFQATT, SNEGSKA (reference sequence). The CDR3 sequence is 17 residues long. In nucleotides, the CDR3 is TGCAGTGCCGGCCCGGTAGCAGGGGAAGGGTTTCGCGACATTCAGTACTTC. This codes for CSAGPVAGEGFRDIQYF.

The chain uses TRBV6-6 and TRBJ2-2; TRBD1 is a possible D gene (6 bases). Germline V gene lookup returns CDR1 MNHNY and CDR2 SVGAGI (reference sequence). V gave up 0 bases and J gave up 5 bases, with 10 bases separating them. The CDR3 loop spans 15 amino acids. CDR3 residues: CASSYSRGQTGELFF. The DNA of the CDR3 is TGTGCCAGCAGTTACTCGAGGGGACAAACCGGGGAGCTGTTTTTT.

This clonotype was counted ten times or more. This rearrangement joins TRBV18 to TRBJ2-7; tentatively, D is TRBD1 (6 bases). V was shortened by 0 bases and J by 3 bases, with 9 bases between the two germline ends. The CDR3 loop spans 14 amino acids. CDR1 is KGHSH and CDR2 is LQKENI in the germline V gene. CDR3 DNA: TGTGCCAGCTCACCACCTGGGACAATCTACGAGCAGTACTTC. This translates into CASSPPGTIYEQYF.

The sample holds many counts of this clonotype. This sequence joins TRBV3-1 and TRBJ1-4; a possible D gene is TRBD1 (5 bases). The CDR3 is 16 amino acids. Between the trimmed V and J ends, which lost 4 bases and 7 bases, there was a span of 19 bases. In germline, CDR1 is LGHDT, CDR2 YNNKEL (reference sequence). CDR3 bases: TGTGCCAGCAGCCCCGTCGGGTGGGGGGAATTTGAAAAACTGTTTTTT. As protein: CASSPVGWGEFEKLFF. The full variable domain, in which reference TRBV3-1 and TRBJ1-4 provide the parts outside the CDR3, is DTAVSQTPKYLVTQMGNDKSIKCEQNLGHDTMYWYKQDSKKFLKIMFSYNNKELIINETVPNRFSPKSPDKAHLNLHINSLELGDSAVYFCASSPVGWGEFEKLFFGSGTQLSVL.

This clonotype was seen a handful of times. The rearrangement links TRBV5-1 to TRBJ1-2; D unresolved. Germline CDR1 and CDR2: SGHRS and YFSETQ. Trimming took off 4 bases at V and 0 bases at J, with 16 bases between the two ends. The CDR3 runs to 16 residues. The CDR3 is CASSRGFNGANYGYTF. In nucleotides, the CDR3 is TGCGCCAGCAGCCGCGGCTTCAATGGGGCTAACTATGGCTACACCTTC. Filled out from reference TRBV5-1 and TRBJ1-2, the complete variable domain reads KAGVTQTPRYLIKTRGQQVTLSCSPISGHRSVSWYQQTPGQGLQFLFEYFSETQRNKGNFPGRFSGRQFSNSRSEMNVSTLELGDSALYLCASSRGFNGANYGYTFGSGTRLTVV.

This clonotype was recorded many times. J is TRBJ2-7 and V is TRBV3-1; 8 bases line up with TRBD1. Germline trimming cut 4 bases from V and 4 bases from J; bases unmatched to any gene: 3. Germline V gene data show CDR1 as LGHDT and CDR2 as YNNKEL (reference sequence). The CDR3 length is 13 residues. CDR3 amino acids: CASSPDRVYEQYF. The DNA for the CDR3 is TGTGCCAGCAGCCCGGACAGGGTATACGAGCAGTACTTC.

V usage is TRBV5-4 and J usage is TRBJ2-3; 12 nucleotides line up with TRBD2. The CDR3 loop spans 15 amino acids. The V segment lost 3 bases and the J segment 4 bases; nucleotides outside the gene matches: 3. In germline, CDR1 is SGHNT, CDR2 YYREEE (reference sequence). The CDR3 loop is CASSWTSGVADTQYF. The CDR3 DNA reads TGTGCCAGCAGCTGGACTAGCGGGGTCGCAGATACGCAGTATTTT.